This entry features one T cell receptor (beta chain) sequence. These data come from a study of blood T cell repertoires in COVID-19. As for the study in general: The samples span acute and convalescent COVID-19 from the United States, Italy and Spain. Sample material is recorded as cDNA or gDNA derived from T cells, B-cell-depleted T cells, or PBMCs.

Original processing notes: Scientists estimated how many nucleated cells there were by amplifying reference gene primers. Assay used: immunoSEQ multiplex PCR; TCRdb lists only in-frame clones, some missing. V and J calls and clone size are given by that table; D and trimming were obtained from the DNA. The table shows about 120,000 clones, with about 80% occurring only once. Trimming removed 7 bases from V and 4 bases from J, with 10 bases in between. Germline V gives CDR1 MNHEY, CDR2 SVGAGI. The CDR3 loop spans 12 amino acids. This clonotype was obtained from a man in his 70s with active or convalescent COVID-19. V gene TRBV6-5 combines with J gene TRBJ1-2; D gene ambiguous. Sequencing was performed on peripheral blood. CDR3 region: CASTLEVYGYTF. CDR3 bases: TGTGCCAGCACGCTAGAAGTCTATGGCTACACCTTC.